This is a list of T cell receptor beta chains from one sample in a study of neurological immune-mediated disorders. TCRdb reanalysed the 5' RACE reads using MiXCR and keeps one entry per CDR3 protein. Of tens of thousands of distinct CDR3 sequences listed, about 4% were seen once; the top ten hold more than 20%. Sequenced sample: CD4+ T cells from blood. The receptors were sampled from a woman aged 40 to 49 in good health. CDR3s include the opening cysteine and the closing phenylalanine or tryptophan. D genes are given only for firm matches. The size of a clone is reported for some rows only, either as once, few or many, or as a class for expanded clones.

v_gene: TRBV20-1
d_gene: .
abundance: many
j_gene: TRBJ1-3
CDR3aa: CSARTASGNTIYF
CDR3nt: TGCAGTGCTCGGACAGCCTCTGGAAACACCATATATTTT

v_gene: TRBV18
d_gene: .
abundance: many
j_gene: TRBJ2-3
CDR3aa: CASSPRPGADTQYF
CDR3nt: TGTGCCAGCTCACCACGTCCGGGGGCAGATACGCAGTATTTT

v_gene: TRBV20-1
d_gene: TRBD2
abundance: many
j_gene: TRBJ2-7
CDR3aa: CSARGASGRRSPNEQYF
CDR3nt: TGCAGTGCGAGGGGGGCGAGCGGGAGAAGGTCTCCTAACGAGCAGTACTTC

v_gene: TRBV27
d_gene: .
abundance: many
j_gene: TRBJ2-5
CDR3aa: CASSSLDRQETQYF
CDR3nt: TGTGCCAGCAGTTCCCTCGACAGGCAAGAGACCCAGTACTTC

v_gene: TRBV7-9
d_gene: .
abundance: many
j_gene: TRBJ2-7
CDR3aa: CASSLESYEQYF
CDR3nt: TGTGCCAGCAGCTTGGAAAGCTACGAGCAGTACTTC

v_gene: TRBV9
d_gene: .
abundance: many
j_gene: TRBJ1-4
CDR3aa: CASSTPGEEKLFF
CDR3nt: TGTGCCAGCAGCACCCCCGGAGAGGAAAAACTGTTTTTT

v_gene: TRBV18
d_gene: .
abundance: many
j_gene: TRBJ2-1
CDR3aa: CASSRPGREQFF
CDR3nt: TGTGCCAGCTCCCGCCCCGGTCGCGAGCAGTTCTTC

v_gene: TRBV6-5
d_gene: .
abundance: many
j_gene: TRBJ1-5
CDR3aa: CASRSSSQGWSNQPQHF
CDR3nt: TGTGCCAGCAGATCCTCCTCACAGGGTTGGAGCAATCAGCCCCAGCATTTT

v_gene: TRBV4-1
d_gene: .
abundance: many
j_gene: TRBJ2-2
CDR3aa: CASSQDKGAGTGELFF
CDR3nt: TGCGCCAGCAGCCAAGATAAAGGCGCTGGGACCGGGGAGCTGTTTTTT

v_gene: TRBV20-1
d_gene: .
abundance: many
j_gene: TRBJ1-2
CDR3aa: CSARTGNSYGYTF
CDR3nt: TGCAGTGCTAGGACAGGCAATAGTTATGGCTACACCTTC

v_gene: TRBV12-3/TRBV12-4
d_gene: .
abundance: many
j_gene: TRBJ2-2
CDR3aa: CASRVESNTGELFF
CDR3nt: TGTGCCAGCCGAGTGGAATCGAACACCGGGGAGCTGTTTTTT

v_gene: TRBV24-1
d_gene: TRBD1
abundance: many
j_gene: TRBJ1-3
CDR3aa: CATSPGQGPGNTIYF
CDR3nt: TGTGCCACCAGCCCGGGACAGGGGCCTGGAAACACCATATATTTT

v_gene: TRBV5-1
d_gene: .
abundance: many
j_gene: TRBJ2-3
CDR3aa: CASSLGHPTDTQYF
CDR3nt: TGCGCCAGCAGCCTAGGACACCCCACAGATACGCAGTATTTT

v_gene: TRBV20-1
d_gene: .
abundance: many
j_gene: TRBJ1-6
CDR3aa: CSASTASPLHF
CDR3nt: TGCAGTGCTAGCACAGCCTCACCCCTCCACTTT

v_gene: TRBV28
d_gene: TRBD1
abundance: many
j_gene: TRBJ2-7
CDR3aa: CASSPGGQGVYEQYF
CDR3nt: TGTGCCAGCAGTCCTGGGGGACAGGGGGTCTACGAGCAGTACTTC

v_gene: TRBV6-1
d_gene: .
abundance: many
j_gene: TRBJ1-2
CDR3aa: CASMHNGYTF
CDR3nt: TGTGCCAGCATGCACAATGGCTACACCTTC

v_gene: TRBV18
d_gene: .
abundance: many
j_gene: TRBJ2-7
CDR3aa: CASSRDQTGHEQYF
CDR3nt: TGTGCCAGCTCACGAGACCAGACCGGTCACGAGCAGTACTTC

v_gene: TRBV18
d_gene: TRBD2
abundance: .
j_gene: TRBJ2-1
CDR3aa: CASSLRWTSGRSTSYNEQFF
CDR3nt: TGTGCCAGCTCACTTCGGTGGACTAGCGGGAGAAGTACTTCCTACAATGAGCAGTTCTTC

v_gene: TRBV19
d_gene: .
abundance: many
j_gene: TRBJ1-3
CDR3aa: CASSTPPGPSSGNTIYF
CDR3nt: TGTGCCAGTAGTACGCCCCCGGGACCGTCCTCTGGAAACACCATATATTTT